This note documents a single T cell receptor (beta chain) sequence. Its antigen is currently unknown. This sample is part of a study of a mutant IDH1 vaccine in newly diagnosed glioma. On the study more broadly: Beginning 4-6 weeks after radiotherapy alone, or with temozolomide cycles, vaccination took place. At week 47 came visit V13, while visit V12 had come at week 35. Former treatment meant radiotherapy, temozolomide, or both; the majority had gotten both.

The CDR3 is 17 amino acids. The time point was: week 35, safety follow-up. A 20-mer mutant IDH1 peptide at 300 ug was injected subcutaneously with topical imiquimod. Assay: immunoSEQ multiplex PCR; the TCRdb copy retains only in-frame clones and omits some. The sample holds tens of thousands of clones, roughly 80% seen once. The sample here was PBMCs, taken from a glioma patient whose treatment included an IDH1 peptide vaccine. The TCR originated in a man in his forties or fifties with glioma. The rearrangement links TRBV21-1 to TRBJ2-5; the D call TRBD2 from the table was never checked on the DNA. TRBV21-1 is deemed a pseudogene. CDR3 bases: TGTGCCAGCAGCACGGGACTAGCGGGTCCTTACCAAGAGACCCAGTACTTC. Amino acid sequence: CASSTGLAGPYQETQYF.